Sequencing of this TCR beta chain was carried out in a study of B cell selection in AIRE deficiency. General study points: Shared Treg sequences were biased toward short CDR3s with few non-templated nucleotide insertions. Only around a tenth of roughly 3,700 shared Treg sequences were patient-specific; less than 40% healthy-specific. In TCRBV usage, CDR3 length and diversity, patient Tconv and Treg cells matched healthy donors. With only TCRbeta sequenced, 30% to 45% of shared healthy Treg sequences overlapped Tconv.

Conventional CD4 T cells were sorted as CD4+CD127+ cells. Regarding this clone: Its matching antigen is unknown.

Some clones are missing from TCRdb's copy, which holds only in-frame ones; the method was immunoSEQ multiplex PCR. The sample shows tens of thousands of clones, 95% to 97% of them seen only once. The clonotype originates from a human donor with AIRE deficiency. The sequenced sample consisted of conventional CD4+ T cells sorted from PBMCs.

The chain's CDR3 is CASSISTAIQETQYF. For the CDR3, the DNA is TGTGCCAGCAGCATCTCGACAGCCATCCAAGAGACCCAGTACTTC. The chain employs TRBV9 and TRBJ2-5, with TRBD1 as a possible D gene (5 bases). With 4 bases removed from V and 1 base from J, the gap between germline ends came to 14 bases. Germline CDR1 and CDR2: SGDLS and YYNGEE. The CDR3 runs 15 residues. Full variable domain (remainder filled in from reference TRBV9 and TRBJ2-5): DSGVTQTPKHLITATGQRVTLRCSPRSGDLSVYWYQQSLDQGLQFLIQYYNGEERAKGNILERFSAQQFPDLHSELNLSSLELGDSALYFCASSISTAIQETQYFGPGTRLLVL.